The 9 T cell receptor beta chains in this list originate from one sample, sequenced in a study of T cells in Graves' hyperthyroidism and ophthalmopathy. It was RNA transcripts that yielded the amplified TCR beta CDR3 regions. TCR CDR3 regions were first amplified by RT-PCR with HTBI primers. TCRdb re-called the multiplex PCR reads through MiXCR, storing one row per CDR3 protein. Of about 500,000 distinct CDR3 sequences detected, more than 15% appear once; the ten largest clones hold 29%. Sequencing was done on a sample of blood. The receptors come from a woman between 25 and 40 years old with Graves' ophthalmopathy.

This clonotype was found a few times. With a much larger clone just one base away, this may be a read error. V and J are TRBV11-2 and TRBJ2-1; 10 bases match TRBD2. Germline V CDR1 and CDR2: SGHAT, FQNNGV. CDR3 length: 17 residues. Losses at the gene ends were 1 base for V and 8 bases for J; bases not matched to a gene: 11. For the CDR3, the DNA is TGTGCCAGCAGCTTAGGCTCTAGGGCTAGCGGGAGTCATGAGCAGTTCTTC. This codes for CASSLGSRASGSHEQFF.

This clonotype turned up a few times. The CDR3 DNA follows: TGCAGTGCTAGCCCTACAGGGGGCGCAGGCTACACCTTC. Translation gives CSASPTGGAGYTF. The chain joins TRBV20-1 to TRBJ1-2; 9 positions match TRBD1. Germline CDR1 DFQATT, CDR2 SNEGSKA (reference sequence). The CDR3 covers 13 residues. The V gene end was trimmed by 3 bases and the J gene end by 8 bases; junction bases not matched to a gene: 7.

The chain recombines TRBV20-1 with TRBJ2-7, with D perhaps matching TRBD1 (6 bases). The CDR3 contains 15 residues. Germline V gene data show CDR1 as DFQATT and CDR2 as SNEGSKA (reference sequence). V was cut by 3 bases and J by 2 bases, with 17 bases left in between. The chain's CDR3 is CSARRGTHNTYEQYF. The DNA of the CDR3 is TGCAGTGCTAGGCGAGGGACACACAATACCTACGAGCAGTACTTC.

This clonotype appeared many times. CDR3 in amino acids: CASSSSGTEETQYF. As DNA, the CDR3 is TGTGCCAGCAGTTCTTCCGGGACAGAAGAGACCCAGTACTTC. This chain uses TRBV2 with TRBJ2-5, with 7 bases that match TRBD1. CDR3 length: 14 residues. V shed 5 bases, J shed 3 bases, and the junction held 6 bases outside the gene matches. Germline assignment: CDR1 SNHLY and CDR2 FYNNEI.

This clonotype was detected only a few times. The J gene is TRBJ1-5, the V gene TRBV20-1; D is possibly TRBD1 (6 bases). Germline V CDR1 and CDR2: DFQATT, SNEGSKA (reference sequence). CDR3 length equals 13 residues. V lost 2 bases to trimming and J lost 4 bases, with 9 bases between them. This CDR3 is CSARIGTNQPQHF. In DNA form, the CDR3 reads TGCAGTGCTAGAATTGGGACAAATCAGCCCCAGCATTTT.

This clonotype was seen more than once but under ten times. The chain carries TRBV4-3 and TRBJ1-1; D gene uncertain. Trimming left V 1 base short and J 0 bases short, with 9 bases between. CDR3 length: 15 amino acids. CDR1 is LGHNA and CDR2 is YSLEER in the germline V gene. For the CDR3, the DNA is TGCGCCAGCAGCCAAGCTGGCTTATTGAACACTGAAGCTTTCTTT. This translates into CASSQAGLLNTEAFF.

This clonotype was observed at least ten times. The V call is TRBV28, the J call TRBJ2-7; D is unclear. The V gene's germline CDR1 is MDHEN and CDR2 SYDVKM. The V and J ends lost 1 base and 0 bases respectively, with 10 bases between them. This CDR3 has 15 residues. This chain's CDR3 is CASSLSTASSYEQYF. The CDR3 region has the DNA TGTGCCAGCAGTTTATCCACGGCCAGCTCCTACGAGCAGTACTTC.

This clonotype was recorded at least ten times. The chain carries TRBV5-1 and TRBJ2-1, with D possibly being TRBD1 or TRBD2 (6 bases each). V shed 0 bases and J shed 8 bases, with 18 bases lying between them. The germline CDR1 and CDR2 sequences are SGHRS and YFSETQ. CDR3 length: 16 residues. CDR3 DNA: TGCGCCAGCAGCTTGGTTCGGGGGCCAAGTGGGGATGAGCAGTTCTTC. Amino acid sequence: CASSLVRGPSGDEQFF. Full variable domain (rest looked up from reference TRBV5-1 and TRBJ2-1): KAGVTQTPRYLIKTRGQQVTLSCSPISGHRSVSWYQQTPGQGLQFLFEYFSETQRNKGNFPGRFSGRQFSNSRSEMNVSTLELGDSALYLCASSLVRGPSGDEQFFGPGTRLTVL.

The chain has TRBV19 and TRBJ2-7; unclear D gene. V was clipped by 3 bases and J by 0 bases, with 9 bases between them. The CDR3 is 14 residues long. The V gene's germline CDR1 is LNHDA and CDR2 SQIVND (reference sequence). The CDR3 region is CASSIDPTSYEQYF. The CDR3 DNA reads as TGTGCCAGTAGTATCGATCCAACCTCCTACGAGCAGTACTTC.